These 29 T cell receptor beta chains were sequenced from one sample in a study of OX40 agonist ivuxolimab in advanced cancers. Data came from immunoSEQ multiplex PCR; TCRdb stores just in-frame clones and leaves some out. The sample includes 60,000 or so clones, roughly 81% of them seen just once. The sequenced sample was CD4+ or CD8+ T cells sorted from blood, obtained in a trial of the OX40 agonist ivuxolimab. These TCRs come from an adult with an advanced solid tumor such as melanoma, head and neck, liver or kidney cancer.

The V call is TRBV7-2, the J call TRBJ2-3, with TRBD2 matching 7 bases. The V gene's germline CDR1 is SGHTA and CDR2 FQGNSA. Trimming removed 2 bases from V and 2 bases from J; junction bases left unmatched: 7. The CDR3 consists of 16 residues. CDR3 DNA sequence: TGTGCCAGCAGCTTACTTTCCGGGACTACCACAGATACGCAGTATTTT. Its protein is CASSLLSGTTTDTQYF.

The rearrangement links TRBV28 to TRBJ2-7; the D gene is possibly TRBD2 (6 bases). CDR1 is MDHEN and CDR2 is SYDVKM in the germline V gene. This CDR3 region has 16 residues. V lost 6 bases, J lost 1 base, and 19 bases lay in between. CDR3 nucleotides: TGTGCCAGCAGCCTTGAGGTAGCGGAACTTTCCTACGAGCAGTACTTC. Translating gives CASSLEVAELSYEQYF.

The chain recombines TRBV19 with TRBJ1-1, with D tentatively TRBD1 (6 bases). With 4 bases removed from V and 6 bases from J, the gap between germline ends came to 18 bases. CDR3 length: 15 amino acids. Germline-derived CDR1 and CDR2 are LNHDA and SQIVND (reference sequence). The CDR3 region is CASSNLRGTKSEAFF. CDR3 nucleotides: TGTGCCAGTAGTAACCTCAGGGGCACAAAATCTGAAGCTTTCTTT.

The J gene is TRBJ1-5, the V gene TRBV28; possible D gene TRBD1, 6 bases. Germline lookup yields CDR1 MDHEN and CDR2 SYDVKM. Trimming removed 6 bases at V and 6 bases at J, with 15 bases between. The CDR3 covers 14 residues. In DNA form, the CDR3 reads TGTGCCAGCAGGAATACAGGGTTCGCTCAGCCCCAGCATTTT. Its translation is CASRNTGFAQPQHF.

The gene calls are TRBV6-5 and TRBJ1-2; D possibly corresponds to TRBD1 (5 bases). This CDR3 spans 14 amino acids. From germline, CDR1 is MNHEY and CDR2 SVGAGI. V was cut by 1 base and J by 2 bases, with 8 bases left in between. The CDR3 region has the DNA TGTGCCAGCAGTTACTGGGACTCCAACTATGGCTACACCTTC. It yields the protein CASSYWDSNYGYTF.

The chain carries TRBV28 and TRBJ1-3; D not resolved. V shed 3 bases and J shed 0 bases, with 6 bases lying between them. CDR3 length equals 14 residues. The germline V gene encodes CDR1 MDHEN and CDR2 SYDVKM. The CDR3 sequence: CASSFQVSGNTIYF. The CDR3, as DNA: TGTGCCAGCAGTTTTCAGGTCTCTGGAAACACCATATATTTT.

This sequence joins TRBV7-9 and TRBJ2-1; no clear D. This CDR3 is 12 amino acids long. V was cut by 1 base and J by 6 bases, with 4 bases left in between. Germline CDR1 is SEHNR and CDR2 is FQNEAQ (reference sequence). This CDR3 reads CASSLVGNEQFF. The CDR3 nucleotides are TGTGCCAGCAGCTTAGTAGGCAATGAGCAGTTCTTC.

The CDR3 loop reads CASSRGDKDGYTF. DNA of the CDR3: TGTGCCAGCAGCAGGGGGGACAAGGATGGCTACACCTTC. This sequence joins TRBV7-2 and TRBJ1-2; D perhaps matches TRBD1 (6 bases). The CDR3 runs to 13 residues. Looked up from germline, CDR1 is SGHTA and CDR2 is FQGNSA. Trimming took 5 bases from V and 6 from J, leaving 13 bases between them.

In this sample, this clone turned up a few times. This sample includes further DNA sequences coding for the same CDR3. The gene calls are TRBV11-2 and TRBJ1-4; D gene ambiguous. V lost 0 bases, J lost 8 bases, and 1 base lay in between. Germline CDR1 SGHAT, CDR2 FQNNGV. This CDR3 is built from 11 residues. CDR3 region: CASSLEEKLFF. For the CDR3, the DNA is TGTGCCAGCAGCTTAGAAGAAAAACTGTTTTTT.

The CDR3 coding sequence is TGTGCCAGCAGCTTGTGGATGAACACTGAAGCTTTCTTT. Translating it yields CASSLWMNTEAFF. This sequence joins TRBV7-2 and TRBJ1-1, with D hard to call. Germline V gene sequence: CDR1 SGHTA, CDR2 FQGNSA. The CDR3 runs to 13 residues. The ends were cut back, 3 bases at V and 0 bases at J, with 5 bases in the middle.

The J gene is TRBJ1-5, the V gene TRBV6-6; D gene uncertain. Germline V lookup: CDR1 MNHNY, CDR2 SVGAGI (reference sequence). Trimming left V 0 bases short and J 7 bases short, with 10 bases between. The CDR3 totals 14 residues. In DNA form, the CDR3 reads TGTGCCAGCAGTTACTCGTTCCCAGAGCAGCCCCAGCATTTT. Translated: CASSYSFPEQPQHF.

This sequence joins TRBV7-3 and TRBJ2-7; TRBD1 aligns across 11 bases. With 2 bases clipped from V and 2 bases from J, the junction kept 2 bases outside the gene matches. There are 15 residues in the CDR3. Germline lookup yields CDR1 SGHTA and CDR2 FQGTGA. CDR3 sequence: CASSLGQGAAYEQYF. The CDR3 coding sequence is TGTGCCAGCAGCTTAGGACAGGGGGCAGCCTACGAGCAGTACTTC.

V and J are TRBV4-2 and TRBJ1-5; D possibly corresponds to TRBD1 (5 bases). The CDR3 runs 17 residues. Deletions cut 0 bases from V and 0 bases from J, with 12 bases between. In germline, CDR1 is LGHNA, CDR2 YNFKEQ. In DNA, the CDR3 is TGTGCCAGCAGCCAAGATGGCGGGGCCTATAGCAATCAGCCCCAGCATTTT. It codes for CASSQDGGAYSNQPQHF.

The genes are TRBV6-1 and TRBJ2-7; 8 nucleotides match TRBD1. The germline gives CDR1 MNHNS, CDR2 SASEGT. V gave up 8 bases and J gave up 6 bases; unmatched junction bases: 6. The CDR3 is made up of 12 amino acids. The CDR3 DNA reads as TGTGCCAGCTGGGACAGGTATGCCGAGCAGTACTTC. This translates into CASWDRYAEQYF.

V gene TRBV7-9 combines with J gene TRBJ1-4; unclear D gene. Deletions cut 0 bases from V and 1 base from J, with 12 bases between. This CDR3 has 17 residues. CDR1 SEHNR and CDR2 FQNEAQ come from the germline V gene (reference sequence). The CDR3 DNA is TGTGCCAGCAGCTTAGCGCTCGGGGTTGGAACTAATGAAAAACTGTTTTTT. It is translated as CASSLALGVGTNEKLFF.

The gene calls are TRBV6-6 and TRBJ2-3; D is possibly TRBD2 (5 bases). The CDR3 extends over 16 amino acids. V was trimmed by 2 bases and J by 3 bases, leaving 15 bases between them. CDR1 and CDR2 from the germline V gene are MNHNY and SVGAGI (reference sequence). CDR3 nucleotide sequence: TGTGCCAGCAGTTACCGGGGTGCGATTGAAACAGATACGCAGTATTTT. Protein sequence: CASSYRGAIETDTQYF.

The chain combines TRBV28 with TRBJ2-3, with D perhaps TRBD1 (7 bases). Germline-derived CDR1 and CDR2 are MDHEN and SYDVKM. The CDR3 runs to 17 residues. Trimming removed 7 bases from V and 2 bases from J, with 22 bases in between. The CDR3 reads CASTEAEGTDPTDTQYF. For the CDR3, the DNA is TGTGCCAGCACCGAAGCGGAGGGGACAGACCCCACAGATACGCAGTATTTT.

This chain uses TRBV10-3 with TRBJ2-7; 13 positions agree with TRBD2. CDR1 and CDR2 (germline): ENHRY, SYGVKD. Germline trimming cut 4 bases from V and 3 bases from J; bases unmatched to any gene: 6. This CDR3 is built from 16 residues. The CDR3 spells CAISGTSGRFVYEQYF. In DNA form, the CDR3 reads TGTGCCATCAGTGGGACTAGCGGGAGATTTGTCTACGAGCAGTACTTC.

The chain carries TRBV11-3 and TRBJ2-1; TRBD1 or TRBD2 may be the D gene (6 bases each). The CDR3 sequence is 16 residues long. V lost 0 bases, J lost 5 bases, and 14 bases lay in between. The germline gives CDR1 SGHNT, CDR2 YENEEA. The CDR3 bases are TGTGCCAGCAGCTTAGAGGGGGGCAGGCCAGACAATGAGCAGTTCTTC. Its protein is CASSLEGGRPDNEQFF.

The gene calls are TRBV28 and TRBJ2-5; D may be TRBD1 (6 bases). The DNA end favors TRBJ2-7, so the J call may be wrong. Germline V gene sequence: CDR1 MDHEN, CDR2 SYDVKM. This CDR3 region has 16 residues. This chain's CDR3 is CASSLSGRTDRHEQYF. DNA for the CDR3: TGTGCCAGCAGTTTATCCGGACGGACAGATCGCCACGAGCAGTACTTC.

V gene TRBV4-1 combines with J gene TRBJ2-3, with TRBD2 identical over 14 bases. CDR3 size: 18 residues. Unmatched junction bases numbered 8, after V lost 4 bases and J lost 2 bases. Germline values: CDR1 MGHRA, CDR2 YSYEKL. This CDR3 reads CASSPTSGRATNTDTQYF. CDR3 sequence (DNA): TGCGCCAGCAGCCCGACTAGCGGGAGGGCCACGAACACAGATACGCAGTATTTT.

V and J are TRBV2 and TRBJ2-3; TRBD2 aligns across 10 bases. CDR3 length: 14 amino acids. Germline CDR1 SNHLY, CDR2 FYNNEI. Germline trimming cut 4 bases from V and 5 bases from J; bases unmatched to any gene: 3. The CDR3 is CASSVAGGGDTQYF. The CDR3, as DNA: TGTGCCAGCAGTGTAGCGGGAGGTGGAGATACGCAGTATTTT.

By share, this clone counts as medium-sized (0.01 to 0.1%). The chain joins TRBV19 to TRBJ1-5; D might be TRBD1 (5 bases). This CDR3 contains 14 residues. V was shortened by 5 bases and J by 2 bases, with 10 bases between the two germline ends. Germline CDR1 is LNHDA and CDR2 is SQIVND (reference sequence). CDR3 DNA: TGTGCCAGTAGTCTAGGGGTGCGCAATCAGCCCCAGCATTTT. It specifies CASSLGVRNQPQHF.

V gene TRBV7-6 combines with J gene TRBJ1-1, with 8 positions matching TRBD1. Per germline, CDR1 SGHVS and CDR2 FNYEAQ. The length of the CDR3 is 16 residues. Trimming removed 2 bases from V and 2 bases from J; junction bases left unmatched: 7. The CDR3 loop reads CASSLIGQGVNTEAFF. The CDR3 nucleotides are TGTGCCAGCAGCTTAATAGGACAGGGCGTTAACACTGAAGCTTTCTTT.

The chain couples TRBV5-1 to TRBJ1-2; D may be TRBD1 (6 bases). This CDR3 spans 14 amino acids. Germline CDR1 is SGHRS and CDR2 is YFSETQ. The V end was cut by 4 bases, the J end by 4 bases, with 14 bases between. CDR3: CASSRDRTSYGYTF. The CDR3, as DNA: TGCGCCAGCAGCCGAGACAGGACCTCCTATGGCTACACCTTC.

CDR3 sequence (DNA): TGTGCCAGCAGCTTTCAGGGGGCGCAGGGAAACACCATATATTTT. Translated: CASSFQGAQGNTIYF. This chain joins TRBV11-2 and TRBJ1-3; 8 nucleotides line up with TRBD1. Germline V gene lookup returns CDR1 SGHAT and CDR2 FQNNGV. Trimming cost V 3 bases and J 4 bases; bases outside gene matches: 5. The CDR3 is 15 amino acids. The full variable domain, rest sourced from reference TRBV11-2 and TRBJ1-3, is EAGVAQSPRYKIIEKRQSVAFWCNPISGHATLYWYQQILGQGPKLLIQFQNNGVVDDSQLPKDRFSAERLKGVDSTLKIQPAKLEDSAVYLCASSFQGAQGNTIYFGEGSWLTVV.

The chain is built from TRBV21-1 and TRBJ2-5; TRBD1 was called by the table and not checked on the DNA. TRBV21-1 is marked as a pseudogene. The CDR3 sequence is 15 residues long. The CDR3: CASSKRQVGSETQYF. CDR3 DNA: TGTGCCAGCAGCAAAAGACAGGTGGGTAGCGAGACCCAGTACTTC.

The rearrangement joins TRBV4-2 to TRBJ1-1, with TRBD1 matching 8 bases. The junction had 15 bases not matched to a gene; V was cut back by 0 bases and J by 12 bases. Germline V gene data show CDR1 as LGHNA and CDR2 as YNFKEQ. CDR3 length: 16 residues. CDR3 sequence (DNA): TGTGCCAGCAGCCAAGATGGTGCAGGGGCAGGGGGCGAGTCTTTCTTT. It codes for CASSQDGAGAGGESFF.

The rearrangement uses TRBV18 and TRBJ1-1, with D possibly matching TRBD1 (6 bases). The V gene's germline CDR1 is KGHSH and CDR2 LQKENI. V dropped 3 bases and J dropped 5 bases, with 13 bases sitting between them. CDR3 length: 14 amino acids. CDR3 sequence reads: CASSPSPGVTEAFF. CDR3 sequence (DNA): TGTGCCAGCTCACCTTCTCCAGGGGTGACTGAAGCTTTCTTT.